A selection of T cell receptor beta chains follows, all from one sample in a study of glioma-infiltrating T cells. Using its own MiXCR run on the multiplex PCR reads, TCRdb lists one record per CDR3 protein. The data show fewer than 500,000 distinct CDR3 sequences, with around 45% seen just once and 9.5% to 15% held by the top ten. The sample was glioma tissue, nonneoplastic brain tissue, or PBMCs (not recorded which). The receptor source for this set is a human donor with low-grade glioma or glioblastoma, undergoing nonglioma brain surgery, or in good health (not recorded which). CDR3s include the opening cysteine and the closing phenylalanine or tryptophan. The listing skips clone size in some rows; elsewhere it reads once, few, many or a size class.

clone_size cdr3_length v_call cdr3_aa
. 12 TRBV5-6 CASSWGVYEQYF
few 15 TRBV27 CASSLNWGQNYEQYF
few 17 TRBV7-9 CASSLDGTGRVGNTIYF
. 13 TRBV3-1 CASRAREAYEQYF
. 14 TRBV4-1 CASSPDRAGEKLFF
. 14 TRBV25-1 CASSAPGGREVWFF
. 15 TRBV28 CASSPHLAGYTEAFF
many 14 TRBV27 CASTKTGGDTEAFF
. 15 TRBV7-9 CASSLSFGGLAEAFF
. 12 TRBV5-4 CASSPPVVEAFF
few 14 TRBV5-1 CASSLYGTNYEQYF
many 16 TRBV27 CASSSLPWGEWGEQYF
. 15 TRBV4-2 CASSQGSGGSHEQYF
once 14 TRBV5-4 CASSWGRGQETQYF
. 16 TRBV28 CASSLPPGTGNGELFF
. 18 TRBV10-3 CAISDPPTEISGSNVLTF
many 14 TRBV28 CASSRQATHQPQHF
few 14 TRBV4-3 CASSPEPHYNEQFF
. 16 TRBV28 CASSPPGTSGTYEQYF
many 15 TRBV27 CASSLYPPGAREQFF